The 10 T cell receptor beta chains in this list originate from one sample, sequenced in a study of human T cells and chemical hapten exposure. Via MiXCR, TCRdb re-called the RACE reads, giving one row per CDR3 protein. The profile covers 300,000 to 450,000 distinct CDR3 sequences, with approximately 5% appearing a single time and roughly 2.4% taken by the ten largest. The sample's time point: patch test 1, 2 weeks after DPC sensitization. Described treatment: therapeutic diphenylcyclopropenone sensitization with weekly scalp DPC. The material sequenced was whole blood, taken in connection with sensitization to the hapten diphenylcyclopropenone (DPC). The source is a woman aged 45-65 years with alopecia areata. Some clones in this sample may be carry-over from other donors' samples.

There are many counts of this clonotype. V gene TRBV28 combines with J gene TRBJ2-1, with 7 bases aligning to TRBD2. The germline gives CDR1 MDHEN, CDR2 SYDVKM. The CDR3 has 14 residues. V shed 5 bases and J 7 bases; nucleotides not matched to a gene: 8. DNA of the CDR3: TGTGCCAGCAGTATCCGGACTAGACGGAATGAGCAGTTCTTC. It codes for CASSIRTRRNEQFF.

Ten or more counts support this clonotype. The chain carries TRBV28 and TRBJ2-5; D may be TRBD1 (6 bases). Germline CDR1 is MDHEN and CDR2 is SYDVKM. The CDR3 runs 14 residues. Trimming removed 5 bases at V and 5 bases at J, with 15 bases between. The CDR3 DNA is TGTGCCAGCAGTCCTTCCAGGGGACCGGAGACCCAGTACTTC. Translating gives CASSPSRGPETQYF.

In its sample, this clonotype was seen many times. The chain has TRBV12-3 or TRBV12-4 and TRBJ1-3; D is ambiguous. This CDR3 is 15 amino acids long. V lost 6 bases and J 2 bases, leaving 14 bases between the germline ends. CDR3 sequence: CASSMRASPGNTIYF. The CDR3 nucleotides read TGTGCCAGCAGCATGAGGGCTTCTCCTGGAAACACCATATATTTT.

This clonotype was recorded at least ten times. V and J are TRBV6-5 and TRBJ1-6, with D uncertain. The germline V gene has CDR1 MNHEY and CDR2 SVGAGI. Trimming pared 9 bases from V and 7 bases from J, leaving 13 bases between. This CDR3 region has 13 residues. Here the CDR3 reads CASTSTHNSPLHF. The CDR3 coding sequence is TGTGCCAGTACCTCGACCCACAATTCACCCCTCCACTTT.

The V gene is TRBV28, the J gene TRBJ2-2, with D maybe TRBD2 (5 bases). CDR3 length: 14 residues. Trimming took 3 bases from V and 4 from J, leaving 9 bases between them. Per germline, CDR1 MDHEN and CDR2 SYDVKM. The CDR3, as DNA: TGTGCCAGCAGTTTGGTTCGGGGCACCGGGGAGCTGTTTTTT. It yields the protein CASSLVRGTGELFF.

To note about this clonotype: A much larger clone differs from this one at a single base, so this may be a read error. The chain couples TRBV7-9 to TRBJ1-2, with D possibly TRBD1 on 5 matching bases. The CDR3 is 14 residues long. CDR1 and CDR2 from the germline V gene are SEHNR and FQNEAQ (reference sequence). The CDR3 DNA reads TGTGCCAGCAGCGCCCTCGCGACAGTCTATGGCTTCACCTTC. Translating it yields CASSALATVYGFTF.

The DNA for the CDR3 is TGCAGTGCTAGGGACCCTAGCGGGAGGGGCCGAGAGACCCAGTACTTC. Translating gives CSARDPSGRGRETQYF. The V call is TRBV20-1, the J call TRBJ2-5, with 12 positions matching TRBD2. The CDR3 is made up of 16 amino acids. V shed 3 bases, J shed 4 bases, and the junction held 9 bases outside the gene matches. CDR1 and CDR2 (germline): DFQATT, SNEGSKA (reference sequence).

In this sample, this clonotype turned up many times. This chain links TRBV7-2 with TRBJ2-3, with D unresolved. Germline V gives CDR1 SGHTA, CDR2 FQGNSA. The CDR3 spans 13 residues. V lost 5 bases and J lost 0, with 6 bases in between. For the CDR3, the DNA is TGTGCCAGCAGCAGCCAGAGCACAGATACGCAGTATTTT. Residues: CASSSQSTDTQYF.

This clonotype was counted ten times or more. This chain joins TRBV15 and TRBJ2-5; 8 bases line up with TRBD2. V trimming: 3 bases; J trimming: 1 base; junction bases outside the gene matches: 4. The germline V gene encodes CDR1 LNHNV and CDR2 YYDKDF (reference sequence). This CDR3 has 15 amino acids. In DNA, the CDR3 is TGTGCCACCAGCAGGGTGGGACTAGGCCAAGAGACCCAGTACTTC. It specifies CATSRVGLGQETQYF.

This clonotype showed up many times. The chain employs TRBV28 and TRBJ2-2; D gene uncertain. The CDR3 is made up of 15 amino acids. The V gene lost 2 bases and the J gene lost 3 bases, with 10 bases spanning the gap. CDR1 is MDHEN and CDR2 is SYDVKM in the germline V gene. CDR3 residues: CASSLMEQYTGELFF. DNA for the CDR3: TGTGCCAGCAGTTTAATGGAGCAGTACACCGGGGAGCTGTTTTTT.